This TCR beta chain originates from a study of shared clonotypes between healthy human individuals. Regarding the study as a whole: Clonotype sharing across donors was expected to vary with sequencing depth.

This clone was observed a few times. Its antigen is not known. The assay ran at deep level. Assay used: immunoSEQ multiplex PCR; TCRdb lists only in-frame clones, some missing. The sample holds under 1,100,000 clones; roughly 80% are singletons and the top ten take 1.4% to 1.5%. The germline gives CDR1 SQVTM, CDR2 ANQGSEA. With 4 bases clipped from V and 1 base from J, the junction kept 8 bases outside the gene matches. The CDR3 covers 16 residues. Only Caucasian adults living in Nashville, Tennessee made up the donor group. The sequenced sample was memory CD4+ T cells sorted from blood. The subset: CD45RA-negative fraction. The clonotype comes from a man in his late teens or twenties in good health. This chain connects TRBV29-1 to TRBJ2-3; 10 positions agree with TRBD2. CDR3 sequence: CSVGHSGGTGTDTQYF. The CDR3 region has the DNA TGCAGCGTTGGCCATAGCGGGGGGACTGGCACAGATACGCAGTATTTT.